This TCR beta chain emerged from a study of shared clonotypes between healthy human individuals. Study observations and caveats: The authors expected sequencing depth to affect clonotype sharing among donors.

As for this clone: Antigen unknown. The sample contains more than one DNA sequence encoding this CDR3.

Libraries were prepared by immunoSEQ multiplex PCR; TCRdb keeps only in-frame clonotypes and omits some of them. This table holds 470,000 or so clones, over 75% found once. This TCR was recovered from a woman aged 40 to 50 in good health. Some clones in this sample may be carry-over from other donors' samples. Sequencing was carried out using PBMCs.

The CDR3 DNA sequence: TGTGCCAGCAGTTACTCCCAGGGGAGTCAGCCCCAGCATTTT. Translating gives CASSYSQGSQPQHF. The rearrangement links TRBV6-6 to TRBJ1-5; weak D call: TRBD1 (6 bases). Germline V gives CDR1 MNHNY, CDR2 SVGAGI (reference sequence). V gave up 0 bases and J gave up 6 bases, with 9 bases separating them. CDR3 length equals 14 residues.